The sequence of this T cell receptor (beta chain) was determined in a study of T cells after yellow fever vaccination. The wider study: It was with CD3, CD45RA, CCR7 and CD95 that the EM, EMRA, CM and Tscm memory subsets were sorted.

Germline lookup yields CDR1 MRHNA and CDR2 SNTAGT. Trimming stripped 8 bases from V and 0 bases from J, with 12 bases between. CDR3 length equals 14 residues. This clonotype showed up many times. A single record per CDR3 protein comes from TCRdb applying MiXCR to the 5' RACE reads. The table has approximately 24,000 distinct CDR3 sequences, around 5.5% seen once. This sequence originates from a man aged 30 to 39 who received the YFV17D yellow fever vaccine. This sequence joins TRBV6-4 and TRBJ2-3; TRBD2 is a possible D gene (5 bases). The source was PBMCs, either bulk or a sorted T-cell subset (CD4+, CD8+, memory, or dextramer-sorted; not recorded which), collected 15 days after the yellow fever booster vaccination. The CDR3 is CASSVGISTDTQYF. The CDR3 region has the DNA TGTGCCAGCTCGGTCGGGATCAGCACAGATACGCAGTATTTT.